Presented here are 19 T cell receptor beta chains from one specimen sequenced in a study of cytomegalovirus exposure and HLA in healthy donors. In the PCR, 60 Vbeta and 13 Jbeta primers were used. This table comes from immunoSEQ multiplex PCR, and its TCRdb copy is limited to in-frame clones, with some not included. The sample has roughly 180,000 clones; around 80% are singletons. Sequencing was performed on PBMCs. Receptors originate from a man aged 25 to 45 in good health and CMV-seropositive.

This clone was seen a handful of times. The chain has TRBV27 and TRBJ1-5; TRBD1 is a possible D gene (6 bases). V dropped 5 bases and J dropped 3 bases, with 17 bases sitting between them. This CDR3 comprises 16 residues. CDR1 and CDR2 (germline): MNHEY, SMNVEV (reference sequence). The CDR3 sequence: CASSPRGGGDNQPQHF. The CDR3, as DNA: TGTGCCAGCAGTCCGAGAGGGGGAGGGGACAATCAGCCCCAGCATTTT.

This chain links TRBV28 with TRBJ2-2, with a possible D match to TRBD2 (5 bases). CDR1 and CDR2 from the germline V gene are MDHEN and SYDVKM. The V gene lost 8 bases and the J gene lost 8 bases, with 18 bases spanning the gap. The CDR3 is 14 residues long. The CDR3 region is CASSPGGFTGELFF. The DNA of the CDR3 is TGTGCCAGCTCCCCTGGAGGTTTTACTGGGGAGCTGTTTTTT.

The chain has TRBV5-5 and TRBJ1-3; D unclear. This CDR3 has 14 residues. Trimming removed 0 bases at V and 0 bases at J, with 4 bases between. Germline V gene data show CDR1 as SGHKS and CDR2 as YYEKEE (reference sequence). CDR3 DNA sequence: TGTGCCAGCAGCTTGGTAGACTCTGGAAACACCATATATTTT. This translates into CASSLVDSGNTIYF.

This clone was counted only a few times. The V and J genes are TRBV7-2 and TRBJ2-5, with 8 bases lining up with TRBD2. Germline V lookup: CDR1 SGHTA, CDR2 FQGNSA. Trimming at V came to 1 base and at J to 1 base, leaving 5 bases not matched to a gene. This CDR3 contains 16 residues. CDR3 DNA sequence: TGTGCCAGCAGCTTAGGGGGTAGCGGGGCCCAAGAGACCCAGTACTTC. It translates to CASSLGGSGAQETQYF. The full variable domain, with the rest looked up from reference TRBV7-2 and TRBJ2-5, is GAGVSQSPSNKVTEKGKDVELRCDPISGHTALYWYRQSLGQGLEFLIYFQGNSAPDKSGLPSDRFSAERTGGSVSTLTIQRTQQEDSAVYLCASSLGGSGAQETQYFGPGTRLLVL.

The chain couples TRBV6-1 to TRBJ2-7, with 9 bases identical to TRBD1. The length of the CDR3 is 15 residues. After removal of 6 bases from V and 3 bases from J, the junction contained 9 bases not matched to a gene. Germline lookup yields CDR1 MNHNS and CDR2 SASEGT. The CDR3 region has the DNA TGTGCCAGCAGGAAGGGACAGGGAAGGTACTACGAGCAGTACTTC. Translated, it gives CASRKGQGRYYEQYF.

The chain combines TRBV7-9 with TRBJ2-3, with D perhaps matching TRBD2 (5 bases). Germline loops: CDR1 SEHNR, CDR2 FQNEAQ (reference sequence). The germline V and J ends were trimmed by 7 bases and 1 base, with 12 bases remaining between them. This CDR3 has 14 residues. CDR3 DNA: TGTGCCAGCAACACAGAGGGCCGCACAGATACGCAGTATTTT. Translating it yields CASNTEGRTDTQYF.

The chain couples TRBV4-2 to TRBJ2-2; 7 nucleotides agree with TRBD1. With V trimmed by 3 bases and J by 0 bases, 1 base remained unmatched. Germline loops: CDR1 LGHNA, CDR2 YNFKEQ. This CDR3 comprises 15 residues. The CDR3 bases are TGTGCCAGCAGCCAGGGGACAGCGAACACCGGGGAGCTGTTTTTT. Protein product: CASSQGTANTGELFF.

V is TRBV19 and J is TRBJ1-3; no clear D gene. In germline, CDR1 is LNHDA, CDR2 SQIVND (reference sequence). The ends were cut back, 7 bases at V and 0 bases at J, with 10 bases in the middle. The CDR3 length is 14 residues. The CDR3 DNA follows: TGTGCCAGTAAGCCGTCCCGCTCTGGAAACACCATATATTTT. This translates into CASKPSRSGNTIYF. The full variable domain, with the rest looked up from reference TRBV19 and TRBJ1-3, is DGGITQSPKYLFRKEGQNVTLSCEQNLNHDAMYWYRQDPGQGLRLIYYSQIVNDFQKGDIAEGYSVSREKKESFPLTVTSAQKNPTAFYLCASKPSRSGNTIYFGEGSWLTVV.

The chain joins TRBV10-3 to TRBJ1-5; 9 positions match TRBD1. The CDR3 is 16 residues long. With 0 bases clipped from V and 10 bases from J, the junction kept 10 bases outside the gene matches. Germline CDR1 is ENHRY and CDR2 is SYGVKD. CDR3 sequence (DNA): TGTGCCATCAGTGAGTCGCCCCCCGAGACAGGGGGTCCCCAGCATTTT. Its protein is CAISESPPETGGPQHF.

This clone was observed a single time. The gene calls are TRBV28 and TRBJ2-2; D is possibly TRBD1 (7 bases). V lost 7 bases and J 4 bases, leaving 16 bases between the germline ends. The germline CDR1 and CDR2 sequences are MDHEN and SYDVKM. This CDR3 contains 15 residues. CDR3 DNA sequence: TGTGCCAGCATTCGAGCAGGGGGGCGCACCGGGGAGCTGTTTTTT. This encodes CASIRAGGRTGELFF.

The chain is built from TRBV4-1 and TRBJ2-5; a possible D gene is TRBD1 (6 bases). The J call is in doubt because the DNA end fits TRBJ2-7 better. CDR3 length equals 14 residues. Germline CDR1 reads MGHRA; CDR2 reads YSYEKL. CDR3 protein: CASSQLWGLDEQYF. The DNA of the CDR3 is TGCGCCAGCAGCCAGCTTTGGGGGCTGGACGAGCAGTACTTC.

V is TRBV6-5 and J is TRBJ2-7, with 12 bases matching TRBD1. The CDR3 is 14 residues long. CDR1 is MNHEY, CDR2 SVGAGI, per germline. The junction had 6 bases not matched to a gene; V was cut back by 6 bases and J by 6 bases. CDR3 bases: TGTGCCAGCAGGCCGGGACAGGGGGCCGGCGAGCAGTACTTC. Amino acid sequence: CASRPGQGAGEQYF.

CDR3 nucleotide sequence: TGTGCCAGCAGCGAGACAGGGAGAGGGGACGAGCAGTACTTC. It specifies CASSETGRGDEQYF. The V call is TRBV9, the J call TRBJ2-7, with TRBD1 identical over 7 bases. This CDR3 is built from 14 residues. Germline assignment: CDR1 SGDLS and CDR2 YYNGEE. The trim removed 3 bases at V and 5 bases at J, leaving 8 bases unmatched.

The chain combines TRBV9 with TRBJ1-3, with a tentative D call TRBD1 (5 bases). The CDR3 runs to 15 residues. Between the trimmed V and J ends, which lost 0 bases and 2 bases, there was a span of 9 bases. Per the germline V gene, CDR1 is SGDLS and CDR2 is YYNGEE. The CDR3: CASSVEAGTGNTIYF. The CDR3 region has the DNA TGTGCCAGCAGCGTAGAGGCAGGGACTGGAAACACCATATATTTT.

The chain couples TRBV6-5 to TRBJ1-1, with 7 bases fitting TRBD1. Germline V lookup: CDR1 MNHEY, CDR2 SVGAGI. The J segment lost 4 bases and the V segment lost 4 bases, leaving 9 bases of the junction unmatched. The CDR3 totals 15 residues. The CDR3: CASSSRRRGVTEAFF. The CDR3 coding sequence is TGTGCCAGCAGTTCCCGCCGCAGGGGGGTCACTGAAGCTTTCTTT.

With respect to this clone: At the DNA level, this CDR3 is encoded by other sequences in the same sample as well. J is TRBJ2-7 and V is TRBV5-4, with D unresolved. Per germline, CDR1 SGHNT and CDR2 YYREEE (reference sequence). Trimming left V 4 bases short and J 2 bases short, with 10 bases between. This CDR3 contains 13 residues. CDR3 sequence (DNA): TGTGCCAGCAGCCAATACACGACCTACGAGCAGTACTTC. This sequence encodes CASSQYTTYEQYF.

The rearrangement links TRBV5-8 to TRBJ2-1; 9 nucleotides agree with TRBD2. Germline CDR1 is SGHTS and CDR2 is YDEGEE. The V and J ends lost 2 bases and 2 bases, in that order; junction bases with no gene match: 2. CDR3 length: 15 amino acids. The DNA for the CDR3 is TGTGCCAGCAGCTTCAGCGGGAGGACCTACAATGAGCAGTTCTTC. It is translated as CASSFSGRTYNEQFF.

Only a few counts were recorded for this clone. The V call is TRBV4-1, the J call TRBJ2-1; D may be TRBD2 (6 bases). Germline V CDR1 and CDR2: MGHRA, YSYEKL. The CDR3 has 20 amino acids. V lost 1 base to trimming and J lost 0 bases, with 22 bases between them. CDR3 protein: CASSQARGTTPLSSYNEQFF. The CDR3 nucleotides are TGCGCCAGCAGCCAAGCACGCGGGACCACGCCCCTAAGCTCCTACAATGAGCAGTTCTTC.

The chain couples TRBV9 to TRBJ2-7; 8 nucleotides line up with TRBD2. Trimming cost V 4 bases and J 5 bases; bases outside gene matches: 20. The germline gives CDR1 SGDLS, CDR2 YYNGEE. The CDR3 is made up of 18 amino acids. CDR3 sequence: CASSTPSGTAGLAHEQYF. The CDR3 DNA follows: TGTGCCAGCAGCACCCCCTCCGGGACCGCTGGACTAGCCCACGAGCAGTACTTC. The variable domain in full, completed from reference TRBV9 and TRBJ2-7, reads DSGVTQTPKHLITATGQRVTLRCSPRSGDLSVYWYQQSLDQGLQFLIQYYNGEERAKGNILERFSAQQFPDLHSELNLSSLELGDSALYFCASSTPSGTAGLAHEQYFGPGTRLTVT.